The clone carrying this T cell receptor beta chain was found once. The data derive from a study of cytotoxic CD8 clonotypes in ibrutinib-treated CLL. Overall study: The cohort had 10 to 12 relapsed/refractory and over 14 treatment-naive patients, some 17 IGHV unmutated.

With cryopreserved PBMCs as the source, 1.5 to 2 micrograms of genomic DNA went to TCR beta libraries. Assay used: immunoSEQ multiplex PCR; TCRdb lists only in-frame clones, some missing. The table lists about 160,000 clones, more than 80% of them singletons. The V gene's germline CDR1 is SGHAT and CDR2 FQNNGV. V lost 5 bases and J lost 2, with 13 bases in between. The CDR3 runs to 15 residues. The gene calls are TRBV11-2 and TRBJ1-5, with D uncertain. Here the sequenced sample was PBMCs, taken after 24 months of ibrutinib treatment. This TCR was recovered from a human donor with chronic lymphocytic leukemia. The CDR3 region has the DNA TGTGCCAGCAGCCCTTTCGGTAGGGGCAATCAGCCCCAGCATTTT. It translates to CASSPFGRGNQPQHF. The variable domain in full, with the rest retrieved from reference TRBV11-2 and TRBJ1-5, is EAGVAQSPRYKIIEKRQSVAFWCNPISGHATLYWYQQILGQGPKLLIQFQNNGVVDDSQLPKDRFSAERLKGVDSTLKIQPAKLEDSAVYLCASSPFGRGNQPQHFGDGTRLSIL.